These 31 T cell receptor beta chains share one sample of origin, sequenced in a study of T cells after yellow fever vaccination. In TCRdb, the 5' RACE reads were re-called with MiXCR into one record per CDR3 protein. The profile covers some 160,000 distinct CDR3 sequences, with 5.5% to 7.5% appearing a single time and 2.5% to 3% taken by the ten largest. Sequencing was performed on CD4+ T cells sorted from PBMCs, taken roughly 5 days after the first yellow fever vaccination. All receptors derive from a man between 18 and 29 years old who received the YFV17D yellow fever vaccine.

The rearrangement uses TRBV5-1 and TRBJ2-1, with D hard to call. Germline assignment: CDR1 SGHRS and CDR2 YFSETQ. CDR3 length equals 14 residues. Trimming removed 8 bases at V and 0 bases at J, with 12 bases between. CDR3 DNA sequence: TGCGCCAGTGGGGTAAGCAGCTCCTACAATGAGCAGTTCTTC. Its protein is CASGVSSSYNEQFF.

Note on this clonotype: Just one base apart from a much larger clone, this may be a read error. The V call is TRBV5-1, the J call TRBJ2-1; D possibly corresponds to TRBD2 (5 bases). This CDR3 region has 15 residues. Germline values: CDR1 SGHRS, CDR2 YFSETQ. The V gene lost 2 bases and the J gene lost 6 bases, with 15 bases spanning the gap. CDR3 nucleotide sequence: TGCGCCAGCAGCTTTGACACCGGGATTTTCAATGAGCAGTTCTTC. Protein product: CASSFDTGIFNEQFF.

This clonotype was detected ten times or more. The rearrangement joins TRBV7-6 to TRBJ1-1; TRBD1 agrees at 9 bases. Losses at the gene ends were 4 bases for V and 5 bases for J; bases not matched to a gene: 5. This CDR3 is built from 14 residues. Per germline, CDR1 SGHVS and CDR2 FNYEAQ. Here the CDR3 reads CASSSRDRATEAFF. The CDR3 coding sequence is TGTGCCAGCAGCTCCCGGGACAGGGCAACTGAAGCTTTCTTT.

There are many counts of this clonotype. The rearrangement joins TRBV6-5 to TRBJ2-7; 8 bases agree with TRBD2. The CDR3 totals 17 residues. Germline CDR1 reads MNHEY; CDR2 reads SVGAGI. The V gene end was trimmed by 5 bases and the J gene end by 3 bases; junction bases not matched to a gene: 15. The CDR3 DNA follows: TGTGCCAGCAGTCGTCGAACCGGGGGGGCCGAGGACTACGAGCAGTACTTC. Its translation is CASSRRTGGAEDYEQYF.

The chain carries TRBV4-2 and TRBJ1-2; TRBD1 is a possible D gene (5 bases). Germline CDR1 is LGHNA and CDR2 is YNFKEQ. The V and J ends lost 1 base and 1 base respectively, with 13 bases between them. The CDR3 is 16 amino acids. The CDR3 region is CASSQGGQGGNYGYTF. The CDR3 DNA sequence: TGTGCCAGCAGCCAAGGGGGCCAGGGAGGTAACTATGGCTACACCTTC.

The gene calls are TRBV5-1 and TRBJ1-1, with D maybe TRBD1 (6 bases). Germline CDR1 reads SGHRS; CDR2 reads YFSETQ. The CDR3 contains 17 residues. Trimming cost V 0 bases and J 1 base, with 16 bases left between them. The CDR3 nucleotides are TGCGCCAGCAGCTTGGTTTTCCGGGGGGCAAAGAACACTGAAGCTTTCTTT. Residues: CASSLVFRGAKNTEAFF. The full variable domain, in which reference TRBV5-1 and TRBJ1-1 provide the parts outside the CDR3, is KAGVTQTPRYLIKTRGQQVTLSCSPISGHRSVSWYQQTPGQGLQFLFEYFSETQRNKGNFPGRFSGRQFSNSRSEMNVSTLELGDSALYLCASSLVFRGAKNTEAFFGQGTRLTVV.

This clonotype came up many times. J is TRBJ2-1 and V is TRBV5-1, with 7 bases aligning to TRBD2. V lost 0 bases to trimming and J lost 10 bases; unmatched junction nucleotides: 4. This CDR3 comprises 13 residues. CDR1 is SGHRS, CDR2 YFSETQ, per germline. The CDR3 region is CASSLGLAEEQFF. The CDR3, as DNA: TGCGCCAGCAGCTTGGGGCTAGCGGAAGAGCAGTTCTTC.

At least ten counts were recorded for this clonotype. V is TRBV4-3 and J is TRBJ2-3; D ambiguous. The CDR3 is made up of 12 amino acids. Trimming left V 4 bases short and J 6 bases short, with 8 bases between. Germline lookup yields CDR1 LGHNA and CDR2 YSLEER. CDR3 residues: CASSLWRDTQYF. In nucleotides, the CDR3 is TGCGCCAGCAGCCTTTGGCGCGATACGCAGTATTTT.

This clonotype showed up many times. The CDR3 here is CASSPGAYGYTF. Written as DNA, the CDR3 is TGTGCCAGCAGCCCGGGGGCCTATGGCTACACCTTC. V gene TRBV5-6 combines with J gene TRBJ1-2, with a tentative D call TRBD1 (6 bases). In germline, CDR1 is SGHDT, CDR2 YYEEEE. V shed 4 bases and J shed 4 bases, with 8 bases lying between them. This CDR3 is built from 12 residues.

This clonotype was detected a few times. V usage is TRBV4-3 and J usage is TRBJ2-2; unclear D gene. This CDR3 spans 15 amino acids. V lost 1 base and J 0 bases, leaving 6 bases between the germline ends. CDR1 is LGHNA, CDR2 YSLEER, per germline. The CDR3 nucleotides read TGCGCCAGCAGCCAAGTGGCGACGAACACCGGGGAGCTGTTTTTT. It yields the protein CASSQVATNTGELFF.

Many counts were recorded for this clonotype. This rearrangement joins TRBV7-8 to TRBJ2-3; 9 nucleotides align to TRBD2. CDR3 size: 15 residues. CDR1 is SGHVS and CDR2 is FQNEAQ in the germline V gene. With V trimmed by 2 bases and J by 2 bases, 2 bases remained unmatched. DNA of the CDR3: TGTGCCAGCAGCTTAAAGCGGGGGGTCACAGATACGCAGTATTTT. Its translation is CASSLKRGVTDTQYF.

CDR3 DNA sequence: TGTGCCAGCACCCCAATGGACTATGGCTACACCTTC. Translation gives CASTPMDYGYTF. The V gene is TRBV12-3 or TRBV12-4, the J gene TRBJ1-2; D not certain. Between the trimmed V and J ends, which lost 7 bases and 3 bases, there was a span of 9 bases. This CDR3 region has 12 residues.

In its sample, this clonotype was seen a few times. The V gene is TRBV5-1, the J gene TRBJ2-6; D not resolved. Trimming cost V 2 bases and J 0 bases, with 6 bases left between them. CDR3 length equals 15 residues. From germline, CDR1 is SGHRS and CDR2 YFSETQ. This CDR3 reads CASSFSVSGANVLTF. The CDR3 DNA is TGCGCCAGCAGCTTTTCGGTCTCTGGGGCCAACGTCCTGACTTTC.

Only a few counts were recorded for this clonotype. The chain combines TRBV18 with TRBJ2-1; TRBD1 might be the D (6 bases). CDR1 is KGHSH, CDR2 LQKENI, per germline. The CDR3 extends over 14 amino acids. V was pared by 1 base and J by 7 bases, with 11 bases between. The DNA for the CDR3 is TGTGCCAGCTCACCACAGGGGGAAAGAAATGAGCAGTTCTTC. Amino acids: CASSPQGERNEQFF.

The chain has TRBV19 and TRBJ1-5, with a possible D match to TRBD1 (6 bases). CDR1 LNHDA and CDR2 SQIVND come from the germline V gene (reference sequence). Between the trimmed V and J ends, which lost 6 bases and 0 bases, there was a span of 12 bases. This CDR3 comprises 15 residues. The DNA for the CDR3 is TGTGCCAGTAGCCCGCAGGGGACTAGCAATCAGCCCCAGCATTTT. As protein: CASSPQGTSNQPQHF.

The gene calls are TRBV20-1 and TRBJ2-3, with D possibly being TRBD2 (5 bases). Trimming took 7 bases from V and 4 from J, leaving 21 bases between them. The V gene's germline CDR1 is DFQATT and CDR2 SNEGSKA (reference sequence). The CDR3 consists of 15 residues. The CDR3 coding sequence is TGCAGTGTTATGTCTCTAGCTACGACCCCAGATACGCAGTATTTT. Amino acids: CSVMSLATTPDTQYF.

This clonotype was observed many times. The chain is built from TRBV5-1 and TRBJ1-1; D is uncertain. Germline loops: CDR1 SGHRS, CDR2 YFSETQ. The V end was cut by 7 bases, the J end by 4 bases, with 17 bases between. This CDR3 has 14 amino acids. The CDR3 nucleotides read TGCGCCAGCGATCTCATAAGTCCCAGCACTGAAGCTTTCTTT. Translated: CASDLISPSTEAFF.

This clonotype was observed many times. The J gene is TRBJ1-4, the V gene TRBV5-1; D not certain. The germline V and J ends were trimmed by 4 bases and 8 bases, with 15 bases remaining between them. This CDR3 comprises 14 residues. Germline-derived CDR1 and CDR2 are SGHRS and YFSETQ. The CDR3 is CASSLVQPREKLFF. CDR3 coding DNA: TGCGCCAGCAGCCTGGTACAGCCGAGGGAAAAACTGTTTTTT.

This clonotype has ten or more counts. This rearrangement joins TRBV5-1 to TRBJ2-5, with D unresolved. The V end lost 1 base, the J end lost 4 bases, and 8 bases lay between the germline ends. The germline CDR1 and CDR2 sequences are SGHRS and YFSETQ. CDR3 size: 13 residues. Here the CDR3 reads CASSLFSGETQYF. CDR3 in DNA: TGCGCCAGCAGCTTGTTTTCTGGAGAGACCCAGTACTTC. The variable domain in full, with the rest retrieved from reference TRBV5-1 and TRBJ2-5, is KAGVTQTPRYLIKTRGQQVTLSCSPISGHRSVSWYQQTPGQGLQFLFEYFSETQRNKGNFPGRFSGRQFSNSRSEMNVSTLELGDSALYLCASSLFSGETQYFGPGTRLLVL.

This clonotype was counted between two and nine times. This chain connects TRBV7-2 to TRBJ2-5; 10 nucleotides align to TRBD1. V was pared by 5 bases and J by 4 bases, with 7 bases of the junction left unmatched. The CDR3 loop spans 15 amino acids. CDR1 is SGHTA and CDR2 is FQGNSA in the germline V gene. This CDR3 is CASSGGQGRGETQYF. Here the CDR3 DNA reads TGTGCCAGCAGCGGGGGACAGGGGAGAGGAGAGACCCAGTACTTC.

This chain links TRBV5-1 with TRBJ2-6; 7 bases agree with TRBD1. The CDR3 has 16 residues. The junction had 13 bases not matched to a gene; V was cut back by 3 bases and J by 10 bases. Germline V gene data show CDR1 as SGHRS and CDR2 as YFSETQ. The CDR3 region is CASSSATWTGENVLTF. CDR3 nucleotide sequence: TGCGCCAGCAGCTCCGCCACCTGGACAGGAGAAAACGTCCTGACTTTC.

This clonotype was observed a handful of times. This chain joins TRBV6-1 and TRBJ2-5; no definite D call. Germline V gene sequence: CDR1 MNHNS, CDR2 SASEGT. CDR3 length: 13 amino acids. The V end was cut by 5 bases, the J end by 5 bases, with 12 bases between. The CDR3 here is CASSQKWSETQYF. As DNA, the CDR3 is TGTGCCAGCAGTCAAAAGTGGTCCGAGACCCAGTACTTC.

This clonotype was seen repeatedly, ten times or more. CDR3 amino acids: CASSPTSGETQYF. CDR3 in DNA: TGTGCCAGCAGCCCAACTAGTGGTGAGACCCAGTACTTC. The J gene is TRBJ2-5, the V gene TRBV7-8, with D maybe TRBD2 (5 bases). Germline CDR1 reads SGHVS; CDR2 reads FQNEAQ. CDR3 length: 13 amino acids. Trimming left V 5 bases short and J 5 bases short, with 12 bases between.

The table lists this clonotype with many counts. This sequence joins TRBV7-2 and TRBJ2-3, with D unclear. The germline V and J ends were trimmed by 5 bases and 5 bases, with 11 bases remaining between them. From germline, CDR1 is SGHTA and CDR2 FQGNSA. The CDR3 is 13 amino acids. DNA of the CDR3: TGTGCCAGCAGCCCAGACCAGATAGATACGCAGTATTTT. This encodes CASSPDQIDTQYF.

This clonotype occurred many times. This chain links TRBV4-2 with TRBJ2-5; 7 bases line up with TRBD1. Germline CDR1 and CDR2: LGHNA and YNFKEQ. V was clipped by 3 bases and J by 2 bases; unmatched bases: 6. The CDR3 is 15 residues long. The CDR3 reads CASSQGGQEQETQYF. The CDR3 DNA sequence: TGTGCCAGCAGCCAGGGCGGACAGGAACAAGAGACCCAGTACTTC.

This clonotype was picked up many times. This chain connects TRBV29-1 to TRBJ2-1; D is possibly TRBD1 (6 bases). CDR3 size: 12 residues. Germline V gene lookup returns CDR1 SQVTM and CDR2 ANQGSEA. The V and J ends lost 3 bases and 6 bases respectively, with 9 bases between them. The CDR3 reads CSVELGGNEQFF. The CDR3 nucleotides are TGCAGCGTTGAGCTAGGGGGCAATGAGCAGTTCTTC.

Remarks on this clonotype: A read error may explain this, as a much larger clone is one base away. V gene TRBV28 combines with J gene TRBJ1-4, with D hard to call. Looked up from germline, CDR1 is MDHEN and CDR2 is SYDVKM. V was cut by 3 bases and J by 8 bases, with 10 bases left in between. The CDR3 is 13 residues long. The CDR3 bases are TGTGCCAGCAGTTTGAGCGGTAGAGAAAAACTGTTTTTT. This sequence encodes CASSLSGREKLFF.

The CDR3 DNA reads TGTGCCAGCAGCGGTGGACTAGCGGGGGTCTTAGGGGAGACCCAGTACTTC. Translating it yields CASSGGLAGVLGETQYF. The genes are TRBV7-9 and TRBJ2-5, with TRBD2 identical over 13 bases. The J segment lost 5 bases and the V segment lost 5 bases, leaving 11 bases of the junction unmatched. Germline V gene lookup returns CDR1 SEHNR and CDR2 FQNEAQ (reference sequence). This CDR3 has 17 residues.

This clonotype was observed many times. The chain combines TRBV9 with TRBJ2-4; no definite D call. The V and J ends lost 0 bases and 7 bases respectively, with 14 bases between them. The CDR3 loop spans 15 amino acids. The germline gives CDR1 SGDLS, CDR2 YYNGEE. The CDR3 nucleotides are TGTGCCAGCAGCGTAGAAGGGAACCCCGTGAACATTCAGTACTTC. Protein: CASSVEGNPVNIQYF.

This clonotype has a count of ten or more. The genes are TRBV24-1 and TRBJ2-5; TRBD1 is a possible D gene (5 bases). Trimming removed 1 base at V and 3 bases at J, with 14 bases between. Per the germline V gene, CDR1 is KGHDR and CDR2 is SFDVKD. The CDR3 loop spans 16 amino acids. This CDR3 reads CATSDFDSSGEETQYF. The DNA for the CDR3 is TGTGCCACCAGTGATTTCGACAGTTCGGGTGAAGAGACCCAGTACTTC.

The V gene is TRBV19, the J gene TRBJ2-5; D not resolved. CDR1 is LNHDA, CDR2 SQIVND, per germline (reference sequence). This CDR3 region has 10 residues. V lost 8 bases to trimming and J lost 2 bases, with 3 bases between them. CDR3 nucleotide sequence: TGTGCCAGTGGACAAGAGACCCAGTACTTC. It codes for CASGQETQYF.